This section outlines one T cell receptor (beta chain) sequence together with its context. Its antigen remains undetermined. No per-base quality is available; no much larger clone lies one base away. The data were obtained in a study of shared clonotypes between healthy human individuals (dated by TCRdb to about 2020). At the level of the whole study: The cohort included three men and a couple of women between 18 and 49 years of age. For each donor, CD4 naive and CD4 memory were each given three plates, CD8 naive was given two plates, and CD8 memory was given one plate. The study deeply sequenced blood TCR repertoires of five healthy adults to estimate repertoire size and the extent of clonotype sharing between individuals. Libraries were prepared and TCR repertoires were sequenced by different laboratories using diverse techniques, in order to increase sequencing depth and limit assay-specific biases. Leukapheresis yielded between about 0.94 and 9 billion PBMCs per donor. Results the study describes overall, beyond this receptor: Rarefaction of sorted-subset datasets indicated incomplete sequencing despite the large sequencing depth. Larger estimated clonotype richness was generally found for naive subsets than for memory subsets. Only blood was sampled, and tissue TCR repertoires likely differ from those in blood. When a few donors were compared, the shared fraction of clonotypes was about 5% for naive CD4, around 3.5% for naive CD8, 2.3% for memory CD4, and about 0.36% for memory CD8. Higher generation probabilities were observed for clonotypes shared by all four sorted-subset donors than for non-shared clonotypes. Because the study included only a small number of donors, the genetic and exposure-history diversity represented was limited. Based on pairwise subsampling, the degree of clonotype sharing among donors was expected to be affected by sequencing depth.

Using the deep immunoSEQ assay, TCR CDR3 regions were amplified from genomic DNA by multiplex PCR. Extracted genomic DNA from each cell subset was spread evenly across all wells of several immunoSEQ 96-well plates, with each plate serving as a replicate. Each replicate PCR for sorted subsets received around 200 ng genomic DNA, equal to roughly 30,000 T cell genomes. The purified libraries were quantified using a Qubit 3.0 fluorometer, sized with a Bioanalyzer 2100, and then quantified again using the KAPA Library Quantification kit. A separate single-read 150-cycle Illumina NextSeq 550 flow cell was used to sequence each immunoSEQ 96-well plate. On the authors' methods: The immunoSEQ output contained only junctional sequences without quality scores, so filtering could not match that applied to full-length reads. Sequences were annotated with PyIR, a Python wrapper for IgBLAST v1.9, using IMGT germline references to assign V/J genes and CDR3. Reads with weak V/J assignments (E-value above 1e-6), missing CDR3, stop codons, out-of-frame junctions, or ambiguous translated residues were removed. V3J clonotypes were defined as sequences sharing an identical inferred V gene, J gene, and CDR3 amino acid sequence. Percentage overlap between repertoires was calculated by dividing the number of shared unique clonotypes by the size of the smaller repertoire. Richness of each repertoire was evaluated using RTK rarefaction, the Chao1 estimator, and Recon v2.1 estimates of unobserved clonotypes. For all TCRbeta clonotypes obtained by the gDNA method from a few donors, generation probabilities were computed with OLGA. The immuneACCESS repertoire file appears here via TCRdb, limited to in-frame rearrangements. These files lack a portion of the clones; in checked studies, under half of the deficit traces to unresolved V genes, and the cause of the others is not known. V, J and clone size derive from that table, while D and trimming were established from the DNA sequence. The sample contains roughly 590,000 clones, just under 97% of them found a single time. The ten largest clones add up to about 0.11% of the sample.

The germline V gene (reference sequence) supplies CDR1 MNHEY and CDR2 SMNVEV. Trimming costs V 6 bases and J 2 bases, and their ends lie 11 bases apart. The CDR3 runs 14 residues from the cysteine to the phenylalanine. The CDR3 DNA has 42 bases and is translated from base 1. CD8 naive samples consisted of CD45RO-negative cells that were positively selected for CCR7, yielding a CD45RA+CCR7+ population without TemRA cells. The donors were healthy, HIV-negative adults with no recently reported acute infections or vaccinations. Every donor was a Caucasian adult living in Nashville, Tennessee, USA. After blood collection by leukapheresis, PBMCs were isolated using Ficoll-Histopaque density gradient centrifugation and then cryopreserved in the vapor phase of liquid nitrogen. Purity and quantity of every magnetically sorted T cell population were checked by analytical flow cytometry. From each sorted fraction, genomic DNA was isolated and quantified by UV absorbance on a Nanodrop 2000c.

The sample consisted of naive CD8+ T cells sorted from blood. The intended sense of this specimen's cell subset or site label: CD45RA+CCR7+. This clonotype originated in a woman in her twenties or thirties in good health. This receptor chain uses TRBV27 and TRBJ1-5; the D gene is not confidently resolved. The bases are TGTGCCAGCAGCCTGGGGATAGGCAATCAGCCCCAGCATTTT. This codes for CASSLGIGNQPQHF.